The text below deals with one TCR beta chain. The target antigen is unknown. The data are from a study of cytomegalovirus exposure and HLA in healthy donors. Looking at the study overall: A prior analysis found more than 90 million unique TCR beta sequences from around 180 million T cells. Most donors, around 81% of approximately 400 genotyped, fell in the Caucasian-associated ancestry cluster. Study outcomes and limitations: The authors enumerated over 150 TCR beta chains as linked to cytomegalovirus.

V shed 6 bases and J shed 9 bases, with 15 bases lying between them. The CDR3 sequence is 13 residues long. Germline CDR1 MNHEY, CDR2 SVGAGI. Amplification used 60 Vbeta primers and 13 Jbeta primers. Profiling relied on immunoSEQ multiplex PCR, and the TCRdb table lists in-frame clones only, not all of them. The top ten clones hold under 2% of a sample with over 200,000 clones, about 75% of them seen once. Donors counted as nominally healthy when sampled, yet unrecorded immune exposures were likely. The receptor was isolated from a woman aged 30 to 39 in good health and CMV-seronegative. The sequenced material came from PBMCs. The J gene is TRBJ1-5, the V gene TRBV6-5; no reliable D call. CDR3 protein: CASSISRERPQHF. The CDR3 region has the DNA TGTGCCAGCAGCATCTCCCGGGAGCGGCCCCAGCATTTT.